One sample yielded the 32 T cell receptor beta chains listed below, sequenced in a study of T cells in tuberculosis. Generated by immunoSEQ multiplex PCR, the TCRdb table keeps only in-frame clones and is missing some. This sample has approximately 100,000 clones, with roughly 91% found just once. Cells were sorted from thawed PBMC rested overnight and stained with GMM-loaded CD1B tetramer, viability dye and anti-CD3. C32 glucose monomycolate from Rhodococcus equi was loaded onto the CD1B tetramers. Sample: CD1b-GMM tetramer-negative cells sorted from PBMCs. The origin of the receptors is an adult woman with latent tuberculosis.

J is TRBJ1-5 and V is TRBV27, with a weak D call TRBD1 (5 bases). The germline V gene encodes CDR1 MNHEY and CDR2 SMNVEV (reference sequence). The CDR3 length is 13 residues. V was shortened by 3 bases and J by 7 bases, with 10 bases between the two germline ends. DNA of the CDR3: TGTGCCAGCAGTTTGGGGGGGGGACAGCCCCAGCATTTT. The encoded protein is CASSLGGGQPQHF.

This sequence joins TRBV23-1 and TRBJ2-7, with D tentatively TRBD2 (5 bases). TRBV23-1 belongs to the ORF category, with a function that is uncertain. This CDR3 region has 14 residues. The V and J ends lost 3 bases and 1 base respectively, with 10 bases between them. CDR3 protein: CASSQRTPSYEQYF. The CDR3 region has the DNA TGCGCCAGCAGTCAGCGGACTCCGTCCTACGAGCAGTACTTC.

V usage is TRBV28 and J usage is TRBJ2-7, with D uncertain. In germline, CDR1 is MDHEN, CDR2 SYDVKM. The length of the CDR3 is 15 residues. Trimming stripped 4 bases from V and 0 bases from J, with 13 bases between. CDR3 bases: TGTGCCAGCAGTTCCGACCCTAGAAGCTCCTACGAGCAGTACGTC. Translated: CASSSDPRSSYEQYV.

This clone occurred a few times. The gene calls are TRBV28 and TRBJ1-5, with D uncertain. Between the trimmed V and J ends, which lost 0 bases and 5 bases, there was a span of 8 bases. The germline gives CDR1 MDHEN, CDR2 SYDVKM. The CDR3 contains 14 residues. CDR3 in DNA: TGTGCCAGCAGTTTATGGAGGGCAGATCAGCCCCAGCATTTT. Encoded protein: CASSLWRADQPQHF.

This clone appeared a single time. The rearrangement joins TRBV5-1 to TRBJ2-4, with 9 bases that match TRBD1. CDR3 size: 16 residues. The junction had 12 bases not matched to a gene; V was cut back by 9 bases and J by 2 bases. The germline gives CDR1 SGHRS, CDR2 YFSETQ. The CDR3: CAKNSGTGNSKNIQYF. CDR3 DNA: TGCGCCAAAAACTCCGGGACAGGGAATTCCAAAAACATTCAGTACTTC.

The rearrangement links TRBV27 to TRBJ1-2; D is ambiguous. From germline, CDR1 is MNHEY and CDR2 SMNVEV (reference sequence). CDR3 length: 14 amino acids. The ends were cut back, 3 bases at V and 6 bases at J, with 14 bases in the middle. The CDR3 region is CASSFSGGLDGYTF. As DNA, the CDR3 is TGTGCCAGCAGTTTCTCCGGCGGGCTCGATGGCTACACCTTC.

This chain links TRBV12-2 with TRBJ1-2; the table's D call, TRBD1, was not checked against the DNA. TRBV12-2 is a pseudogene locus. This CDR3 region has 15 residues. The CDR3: CASRLGDRGTYGYTF. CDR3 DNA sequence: TGTGCAAGTCGCTTGGGGGACAGGGGGACCTATGGCTACACCTTC.

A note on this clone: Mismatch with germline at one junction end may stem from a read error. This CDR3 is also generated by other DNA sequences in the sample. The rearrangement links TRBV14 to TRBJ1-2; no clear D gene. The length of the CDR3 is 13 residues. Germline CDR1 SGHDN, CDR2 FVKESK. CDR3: CASSPIVNYGYTF. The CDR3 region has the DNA TGTGCCAGCAGCCCCATAGTAAACTACGGCTACACCTTC.

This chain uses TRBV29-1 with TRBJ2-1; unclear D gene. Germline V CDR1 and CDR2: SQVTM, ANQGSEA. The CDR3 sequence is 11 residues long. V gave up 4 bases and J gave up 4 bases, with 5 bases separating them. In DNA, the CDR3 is TGCAGCGTTGTACAGTACAATGAGCAGTTCTTC. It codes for CSVVQYNEQFF.

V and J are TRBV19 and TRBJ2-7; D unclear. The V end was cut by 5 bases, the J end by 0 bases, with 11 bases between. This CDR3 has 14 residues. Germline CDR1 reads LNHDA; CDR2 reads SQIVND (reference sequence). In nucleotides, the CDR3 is TGTGCCAGTAGTCGCGGTAACCCCTCCTACGAGCAGTACTTC. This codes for CASSRGNPSYEQYF.

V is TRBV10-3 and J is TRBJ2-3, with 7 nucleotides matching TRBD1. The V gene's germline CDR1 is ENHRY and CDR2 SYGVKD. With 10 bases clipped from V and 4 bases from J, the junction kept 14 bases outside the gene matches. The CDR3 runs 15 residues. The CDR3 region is CATRSAGGASDTQYF. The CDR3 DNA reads TGTGCCACCAGGTCGGCAGGGGGAGCGTCAGATACGCAGTATTTT.

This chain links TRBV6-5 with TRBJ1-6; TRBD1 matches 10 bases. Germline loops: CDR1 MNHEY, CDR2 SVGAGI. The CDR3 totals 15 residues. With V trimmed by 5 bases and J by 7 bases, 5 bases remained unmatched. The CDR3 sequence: CASSRGQGGNSPLHF. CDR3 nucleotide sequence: TGTGCCAGCAGTCGCGGACAGGGGGGCAATTCACCCCTCCACTTT.

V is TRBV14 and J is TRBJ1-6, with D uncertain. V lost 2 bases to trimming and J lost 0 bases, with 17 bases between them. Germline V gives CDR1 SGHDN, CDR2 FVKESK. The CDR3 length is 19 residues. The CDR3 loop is CASSQPGRTPSSYNSPLHF. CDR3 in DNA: TGTGCCAGCAGCCAACCCGGGAGGACCCCGAGCTCCTATAATTCACCCCTCCACTTT.

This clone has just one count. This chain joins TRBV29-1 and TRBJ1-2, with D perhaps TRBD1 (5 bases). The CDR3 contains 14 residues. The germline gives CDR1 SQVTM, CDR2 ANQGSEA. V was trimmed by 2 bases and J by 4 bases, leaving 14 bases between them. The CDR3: CSVEFREGIYGYTF. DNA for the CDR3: TGCAGCGTTGAATTCCGGGAGGGGATCTATGGCTACACCTTC. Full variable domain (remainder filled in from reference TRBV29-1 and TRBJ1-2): SAVISQKPSRDICQRGTSLTIQCQVDSQVTMMFWYRQQPGQSLTLIATANQGSEATYESGFVIDKFPISRPNLTFSTLTVSNMSPEDSSIYLCSVEFREGIYGYTFGSGTRLTVV.

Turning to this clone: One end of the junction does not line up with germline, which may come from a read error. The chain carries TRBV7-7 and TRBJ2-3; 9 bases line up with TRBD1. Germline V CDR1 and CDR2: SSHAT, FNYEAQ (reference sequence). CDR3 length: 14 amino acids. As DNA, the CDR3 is TGTGCTAGCAGCACGGGACAGGGAGGGGATACGCAGTATTTT. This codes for CASSTGQGGDTQYF.

The CDR3 DNA reads TGTGCCAGCAGCTTAGGTTTTGGGGGCAGGGGCCCGCAAGAGACCCAGTACTTC. It translates to CASSLGFGGRGPQETQYF. This rearrangement joins TRBV11-2 to TRBJ2-5, with D maybe TRBD1 (6 bases). The ends were cut back, 1 base at V and 2 bases at J, with 20 bases in the middle. Germline CDR1 reads SGHAT; CDR2 reads FQNNGV. This CDR3 comprises 18 residues.

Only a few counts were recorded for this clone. CDR3 DNA: TGTGCCAGCAGGGACTCGGACAATGAGCAGTTCTTC. Amino acids: CASRDSDNEQFF. The chain uses TRBV6-1 and TRBJ2-1, with D perhaps TRBD2 (5 bases). The CDR3 runs 12 residues. CDR1 and CDR2 from the germline V gene are MNHNS and SASEGT. Deletions cut 6 bases from V and 5 bases from J, with 8 bases between.

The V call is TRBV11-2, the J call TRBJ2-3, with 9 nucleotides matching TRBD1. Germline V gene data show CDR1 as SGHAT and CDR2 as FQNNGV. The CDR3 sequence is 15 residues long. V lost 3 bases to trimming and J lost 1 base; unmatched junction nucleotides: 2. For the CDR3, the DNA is TGTGCCAGCAGCTTCGGGACAGGGCGCACAGATACGCAGTATTTT. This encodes CASSFGTGRTDTQYF.

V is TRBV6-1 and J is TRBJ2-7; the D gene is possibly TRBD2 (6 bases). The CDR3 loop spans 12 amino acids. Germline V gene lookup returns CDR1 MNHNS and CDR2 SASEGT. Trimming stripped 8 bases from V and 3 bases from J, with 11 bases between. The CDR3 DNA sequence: TGTGCCAGCGGAGGGCAACTCTACGAGCAGTACTTC. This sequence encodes CASGGQLYEQYF.

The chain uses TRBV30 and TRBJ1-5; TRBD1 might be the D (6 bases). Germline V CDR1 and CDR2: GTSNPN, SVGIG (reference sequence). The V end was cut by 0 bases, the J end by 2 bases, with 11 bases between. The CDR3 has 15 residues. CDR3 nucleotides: TGTGCCTGGAGTGTCGGGGGGCTTGGCAATCAGCCCCAGCATTTT. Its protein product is CAWSVGGLGNQPQHF. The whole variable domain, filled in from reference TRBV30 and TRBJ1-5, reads SQTIHQWPATLVQPVGSPLSLECTVEGTSNPNLYWYRQAAGRGLQLLFYSVGIGQISSEVPQNLSASRPQDRQFILSSKKLLLSDSGFYLCAWSVGGLGNQPQHFGDGTRLSIL.

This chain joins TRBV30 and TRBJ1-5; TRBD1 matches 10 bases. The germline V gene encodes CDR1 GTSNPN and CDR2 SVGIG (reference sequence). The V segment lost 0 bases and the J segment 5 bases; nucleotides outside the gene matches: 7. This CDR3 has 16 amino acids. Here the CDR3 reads CAWSVQGTGVYQPQHF. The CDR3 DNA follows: TGTGCCTGGAGTGTACAGGGGACAGGGGTGTATCAGCCCCAGCATTTT.

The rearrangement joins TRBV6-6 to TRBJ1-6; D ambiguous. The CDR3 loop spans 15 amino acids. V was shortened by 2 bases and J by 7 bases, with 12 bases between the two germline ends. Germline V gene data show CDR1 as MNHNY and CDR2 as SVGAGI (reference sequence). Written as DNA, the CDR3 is TGTGCCAGCAGTTACCTAGGCCCGTCAAATTCACCCCTCCACTTT. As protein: CASSYLGPSNSPLHF.

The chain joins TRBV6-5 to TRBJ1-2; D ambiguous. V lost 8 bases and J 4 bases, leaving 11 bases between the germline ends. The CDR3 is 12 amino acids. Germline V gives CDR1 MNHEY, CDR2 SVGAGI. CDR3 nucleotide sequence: TGTGCCAGCCGCCAGTCTCCCTATGGCTACACCTTC. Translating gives CASRQSPYGYTF.

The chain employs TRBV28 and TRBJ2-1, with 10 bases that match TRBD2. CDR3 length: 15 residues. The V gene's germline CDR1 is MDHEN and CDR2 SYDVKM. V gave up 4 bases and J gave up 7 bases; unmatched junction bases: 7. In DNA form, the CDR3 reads TGTGCCAGCAGTTGGACTAGCGGCATGATGAATGAGCAGTTCTTC. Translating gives CASSWTSGMMNEQFF.

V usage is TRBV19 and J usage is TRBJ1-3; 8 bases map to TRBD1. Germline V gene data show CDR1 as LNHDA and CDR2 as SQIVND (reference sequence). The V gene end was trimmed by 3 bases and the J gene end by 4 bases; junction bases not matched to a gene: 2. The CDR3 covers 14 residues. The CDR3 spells CASSMTGVGNTIYF. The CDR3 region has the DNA TGTGCCAGTAGTATGACAGGGGTCGGAAACACCATATATTTT.

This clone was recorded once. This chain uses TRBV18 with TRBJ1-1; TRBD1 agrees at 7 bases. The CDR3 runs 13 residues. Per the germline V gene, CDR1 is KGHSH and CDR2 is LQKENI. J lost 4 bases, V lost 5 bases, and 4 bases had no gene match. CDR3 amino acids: CASSTGVGTEAFF. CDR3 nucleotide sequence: TGTGCCAGCTCAACAGGGGTAGGCACTGAAGCTTTCTTT.

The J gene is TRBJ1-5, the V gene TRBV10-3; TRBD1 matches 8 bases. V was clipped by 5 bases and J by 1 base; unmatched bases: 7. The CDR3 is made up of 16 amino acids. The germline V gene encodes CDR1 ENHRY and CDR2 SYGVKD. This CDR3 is CAISPGQADSNQPQHF. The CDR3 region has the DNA TGTGCCATCAGTCCGGGACAGGCAGACAGCAATCAGCCCCAGCATTTT.

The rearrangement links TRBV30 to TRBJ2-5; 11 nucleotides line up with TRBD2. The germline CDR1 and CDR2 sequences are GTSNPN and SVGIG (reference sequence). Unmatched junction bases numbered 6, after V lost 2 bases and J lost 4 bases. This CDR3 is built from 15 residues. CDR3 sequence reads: CAWSLAGGRGETQYF. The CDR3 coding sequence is TGTGCCTGGAGTTTAGCGGGGGGGAGGGGAGAGACCCAGTACTTC. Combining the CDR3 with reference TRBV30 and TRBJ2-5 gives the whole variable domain SQTIHQWPATLVQPVGSPLSLECTVEGTSNPNLYWYRQAAGRGLQLLFYSVGIGQISSEVPQNLSASRPQDRQFILSSKKLLLSDSGFYLCAWSLAGGRGETQYFGPGTRLLVL.

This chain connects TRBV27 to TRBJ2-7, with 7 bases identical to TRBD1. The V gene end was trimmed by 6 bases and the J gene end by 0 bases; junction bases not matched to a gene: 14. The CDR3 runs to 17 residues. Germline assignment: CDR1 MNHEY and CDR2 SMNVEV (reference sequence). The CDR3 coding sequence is TGTGCCAGCAGCCGCCGGGACAGCCTAACTATCTCCTACGAGCAGTACGTC. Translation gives CASSRRDSLTISYEQYV.

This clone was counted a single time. The CDR3 here is CASSPIQGALTF. The CDR3 DNA follows: TGCGCCAGCAGCCCGATACAGGGAGCGCTGACTTTC. The rearrangement links TRBV5-1 to TRBJ2-6; TRBD1 is a possible D gene (6 bases). This CDR3 region has 12 residues. Germline V CDR1 and CDR2: SGHRS, YFSETQ. The V and J ends lost 4 bases and 16 bases respectively, with 15 bases between them.

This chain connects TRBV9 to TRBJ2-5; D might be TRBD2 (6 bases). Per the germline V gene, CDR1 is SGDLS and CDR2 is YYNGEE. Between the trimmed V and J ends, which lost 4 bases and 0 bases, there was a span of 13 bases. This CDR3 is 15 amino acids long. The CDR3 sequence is CASSRRGLHQETQYF. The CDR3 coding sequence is TGTGCCAGCAGCCGCCGTGGACTACACCAAGAGACCCAGTACTTC.

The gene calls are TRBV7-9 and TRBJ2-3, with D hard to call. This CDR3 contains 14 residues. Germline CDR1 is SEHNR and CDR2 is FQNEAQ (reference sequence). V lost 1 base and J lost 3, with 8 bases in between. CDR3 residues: CASSLGLGTDTQYF. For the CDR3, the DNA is TGTGCCAGCAGCTTAGGACTTGGGACAGATACGCAGTATTTT.